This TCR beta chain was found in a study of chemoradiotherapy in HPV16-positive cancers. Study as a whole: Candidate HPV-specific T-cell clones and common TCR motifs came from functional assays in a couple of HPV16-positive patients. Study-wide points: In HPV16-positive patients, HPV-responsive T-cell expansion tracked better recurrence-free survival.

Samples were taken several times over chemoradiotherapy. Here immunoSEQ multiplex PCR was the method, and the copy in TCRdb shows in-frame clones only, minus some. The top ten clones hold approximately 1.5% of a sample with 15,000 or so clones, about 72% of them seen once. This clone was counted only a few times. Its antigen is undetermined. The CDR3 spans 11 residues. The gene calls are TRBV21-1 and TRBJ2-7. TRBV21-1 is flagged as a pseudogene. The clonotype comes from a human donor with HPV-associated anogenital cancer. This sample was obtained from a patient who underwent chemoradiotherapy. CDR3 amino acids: CASRDIYEQYF. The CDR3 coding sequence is TGTGCCAGCAGAGATATCTACGAGCAGTACTTC.